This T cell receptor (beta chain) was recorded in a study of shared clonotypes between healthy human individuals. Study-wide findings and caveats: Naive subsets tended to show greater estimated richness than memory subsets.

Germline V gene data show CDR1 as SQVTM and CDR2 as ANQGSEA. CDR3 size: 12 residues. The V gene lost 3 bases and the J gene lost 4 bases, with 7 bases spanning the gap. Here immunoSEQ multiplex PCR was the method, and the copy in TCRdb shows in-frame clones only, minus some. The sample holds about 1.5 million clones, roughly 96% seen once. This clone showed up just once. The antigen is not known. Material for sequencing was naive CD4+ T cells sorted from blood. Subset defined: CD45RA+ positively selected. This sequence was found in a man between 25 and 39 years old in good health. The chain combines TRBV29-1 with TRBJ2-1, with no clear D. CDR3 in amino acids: CSVDFRYNEQFF. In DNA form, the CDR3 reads TGCAGCGTTGATTTTCGATACAATGAGCAGTTCTTC.